The rows below give T cell receptor beta chains drawn from one sample of a study of blood T cell repertoires in COVID-19. Method: immunoSEQ multiplex PCR; TCRdb's copy keeps in-frame clones and lacks some. The sample shows about 220,000 clones, 80% of them seen only once. The sample was peripheral blood. The receptors derive from a human donor in a cohort sampled during active COVID-19. Both conserved end residues are part of each CDR3. The D gene is left open where the match is weak. Clone size is shown for a subset of rows, as once, few, many or a class of expanded clone.

J,V,size,D,CDR3,DNA
TRBJ1-2,TRBV6-2/TRBV6-3,once,TRBD1,CASSYSTGGSGYTF,TGTGCCAGCAGTTATTCCACAGGGGGCAGTGGCTACACCTTC
TRBJ2-1,TRBV5-1,.,TRBD2,CASSLLGLDNNEQFF,TGCGCCAGCAGCTTGTTGGGACTAGACAACAATGAGCAGTTCTTC
TRBJ1-1,TRBV5-4,.,.,CASSFGGGVAFF,TGTGCCAGCAGCTTTGGCGGGGGGGTAGCTTTCTTT
TRBJ1-4,TRBV30,once,.,CAWRPAGRPDEKLFF,TGTGCCTGGAGGCCGGCGGGGCGCCCCGATGAAAAACTGTTTTTT
TRBJ1-2,TRBV4-2,.,TRBD1,CASSQSQAGGSGYTF,TGTGCCAGCAGCCAAAGCCAGGCAGGGGGCAGTGGCTACACCTTC
TRBJ2-3,TRBV20-1,.,.,CSASMALLLYF,TGCAGTGCTAGTATGGCACTACTCCTCTATTTT
TRBJ2-7,TRBV6-5,.,.,CASKRADEQYF,TGTGCCAGCAAGAGGGCTGACGAGCAGTACTTC
TRBJ2-1,TRBV6-5,few,TRBD1,CASSYSRQGISEQFF,TGTGCCAGCAGTTACTCGCGACAGGGAATTTCCGAGCAGTTCTTC
TRBJ1-5,TRBV28,.,TRBD1,CASSQTRGLGGQPQHF,TGTGCCAGCAGTCAAACAAGGGGGCTGGGGGGTCAGCCCCAGCATTTT
TRBJ1-5,TRBV18,.,.,CASSPGPPSSNQPQHF,TGTGCCAGCTCACCGGGGCCACCGTCTAGCAATCAGCCCCAGCATTTT
TRBJ2-5,TRBV6-6,.,.,CASSYGSQETQYF,TGTGCCAGCAGTTATGGCTCCCAAGAGACCCAGTACTTC
TRBJ2-1,TRBV11-3,.,.,CASSLDLESSYNEQFF,TGTGCCAGCAGCTTAGATCTGGAGAGCTCCTACAATGAGCAGTTCTTC
TRBJ1-1,TRBV3-1/TRBV3-2,.,TRBD1,CASSPGTGTNTEAFF,TGTGCCAGCAGCCCTGGGACAGGGACGAACACTGAAGCTTTCTTT
TRBJ2-7,TRBV15,few,.,CATSRDPGSIYEQYF,TGTGCCACCAGCAGAGACCCAGGTTCCATCTACGAGCAGTACTTC
TRBJ1-2,TRBV5-8,once,TRBD1,CASSLQGDFNYGYTF,TGTGCCAGCAGCTTACAGGGGGACTTTAACTATGGCTACACCTTC
TRBJ2-5,TRBV24-1,.,.,CATSDFEGYQETQYF,TGTGCCACCAGTGATTTTGAGGGATACCAAGAGACCCAGTACTTC
TRBJ1-1,TRBV6-5,.,.,CASRAQGRTEAFF,TGTGCCAGCAGGGCCCAGGGTAGGACTGAAGCTTTCTTT
TRBJ2-7,TRBV28,.,.,CASSADRYEQYF,TGTGCCAGCAGCGCCGACAGGTACGAGCAGTACTTC
TRBJ1-5,TRBV6-2/TRBV6-3,.,TRBD1,CASSSPRTGLNQPQHF,TGTGCCAGCAGTTCCCCCCGGACAGGGTTGAATCAGCCCCAGCATTTT
TRBJ2-5,TRBV27,.,.,CASKGQRSQTQYF,TGTGCCAGCAAGGGGCAAAGGAGTCAGACCCAGTACTTC
TRBJ1-2,TRBV7-2,once,.,CASSLEGGGFVYGYTF,TGTGCCAGCAGCTTAGAGGGCGGGGGGTTTGTCTATGGCTACACCTTC
TRBJ1-1,TRBV5-8,.,TRBD1,CASSLTGGLRVAFF,TGTGCCAGCAGCTTGACAGGGGGGCTGAGGGTGGCTTTCTTT
TRBJ2-1,TRBV20-1,.,.,CSALNNEQFF,TGCAGTGCCCTAAACAATGAGCAGTTCTTC
TRBJ2-3,TRBV9,.,TRBD2,CASSARTSGGSDTQYF,TGTGCCAGCAGCGCCAGGACTAGCGGGGGTTCAGATACGCAGTATTTT
TRBJ1-1,TRBV19,.,.,CASSTYLNTEAFF,TGTGCCAGTAGTACGTATTTGAACACTGAAGCTTTCTTT
TRBJ2-2,TRBV19,.,.,CASSMRQGQLFF,TGTGCCAGTAGTATGAGGCAGGGCCAGCTGTTTTTT
TRBJ2-1,TRBV6-2/TRBV6-3,few,TRBD2,CASSYWLAVASYNEQFF,TGTGCCAGCAGTTACTGGCTAGCGGTCGCCTCCTACAATGAGCAGTTCTTC